The next 27 T cell receptor beta chains were all read from a single sample in a study of T cell repertoires in cytomegalovirus infection. TCRdb processed the reads anew with MiXCR; each CDR3 protein has one entry. The sample has 180,000 or so distinct CDR3 sequences, roughly 15% seen once. Sequences were obtained from CD8+ T cells from PBMCs. These receptors were collected from a human donor in good health (CMV status not recorded). Some clones in this sample may be carry-over from other donors' samples.

V and J are TRBV5-5 and TRBJ2-7; tentative D call: TRBD2 (5 bases). Trimming pared 2 bases from V and 4 bases from J, leaving 10 bases between. Germline-derived CDR1 and CDR2 are SGHKS and YYEKEE (reference sequence). The CDR3 is 13 residues long. DNA for the CDR3: TGTGCCAGCAGCTTCGGAGGATTGTACGAGCAGTACTTC. Protein: CASSFGGLYEQYF.

Notes on this clonotype: One base away lies a much larger clone, so this may be a sequencing read error. V usage is TRBV7-2 and J usage is TRBJ1-4; possible D gene TRBD1, 6 bases. The CDR3 has 14 amino acids. Germline CDR1 reads SGHTA; CDR2 reads FQGNSA. With 6 bases removed from V and 4 bases from J, the gap between germline ends came to 12 bases. CDR3 sequence: CASRAQGYNEKLFF. The DNA for the CDR3 is TGTGCCAGCAGGGCACAGGGCTATAATGAAAAACTGTTTTTT.

The chain carries TRBV11-2 and TRBJ2-1; 7 bases align to TRBD2. Germline CDR1 and CDR2: SGHAT and FQNNGV. Unmatched junction bases numbered 8, after V lost 1 base and J lost 8 bases. The CDR3 length is 15 residues. CDR3 residues: CASSLVPAGPHEQFF. The CDR3 DNA reads as TGTGCCAGCAGCTTAGTACCAGCGGGGCCCCATGAGCAGTTCTTC.

The chain carries TRBV4-1 and TRBJ2-7; 10 nucleotides align to TRBD2. This CDR3 spans 15 amino acids. V shed 1 base and J 4 bases; nucleotides not matched to a gene: 4. Germline V gene data show CDR1 as MGHRA and CDR2 as YSYEKL. Here the CDR3 reads CASSQGRTSGYEQYF. Here the CDR3 DNA reads TGCGCCAGCAGCCAAGGTAGGACTAGCGGTTACGAGCAGTACTTC.

The rearrangement joins TRBV12-3 or TRBV12-4 to TRBJ2-1, with 8 positions matching TRBD1. This CDR3 spans 16 amino acids. V trimming: 0 bases; J trimming: 4 bases; junction bases outside the gene matches: 5. CDR3 region: CASSLAARGPYNEQFF. The DNA for the CDR3 is TGTGCCAGCAGTTTAGCAGCCAGGGGGCCTTACAATGAGCAGTTCTTC.

There are a few counts of this clonotype. The chain uses TRBV30 and TRBJ1-1, with D maybe TRBD1 (5 bases). In germline, CDR1 is GTSNPN, CDR2 SVGIG (reference sequence). This CDR3 has 14 amino acids. Trimming shortened V by 0 bases and J by 1 base, and 9 bases separated the two germline ends. CDR3 in amino acids: CAWSVARANTEAFF. CDR3 sequence (DNA): TGTGCCTGGAGTGTCGCCAGGGCGAACACTGAAGCTTTCTTT.

In this sample, this clonotype turned up a few times. V and J are TRBV6-2 or TRBV6-3 and TRBJ1-1; unclear D gene. CDR1 and CDR2 from the germline V gene are MNHEY and SVGEGT. The V end was cut by 5 bases, the J end by 4 bases, with 14 bases between. The CDR3 is 14 amino acids. CDR3 in amino acids: CASSIQRRGTEAFF. As DNA, the CDR3 is TGTGCCAGCAGTATACAGCGGCGGGGCACTGAAGCTTTCTTT.

This clonotype came up a few times. The gene calls are TRBV18 and TRBJ1-1; D is possibly TRBD1 (5 bases). CDR1 KGHSH and CDR2 LQKENI come from the germline V gene. Trimming pared 0 bases from V and 0 bases from J, leaving 11 bases between. This CDR3 has 16 amino acids. For the CDR3, the DNA is TGTGCCAGCTCACCACCGCAGGGATGGATGAACACTGAAGCTTTCTTT. Residues: CASSPPQGWMNTEAFF.

A few counts support this clonotype. V gene TRBV28 combines with J gene TRBJ2-7, with TRBD2 identical over 9 bases. The CDR3 spans 14 residues. V shed 4 bases and J 2 bases; nucleotides not matched to a gene: 3. From germline, CDR1 is MDHEN and CDR2 SYDVKM. The CDR3 DNA reads as TGTGCCAGCAGTTATAGCGGGAGAGCCTACGAGCAGTACTTC. Residues: CASSYSGRAYEQYF.

This clonotype was counted many times. V usage is TRBV20-1 and J usage is TRBJ1-3; D might be TRBD1 (5 bases). Germline V CDR1 and CDR2: DFQATT, SNEGSKA (reference sequence). The CDR3 is 17 residues long. Trimming cost V 1 base and J 3 bases, with 19 bases left between them. The CDR3 DNA reads as TGCAGTGCTAGAGGGAGGGGCCACAGTACAATTGGAAACACCATATATTTT. Translation: CSARGRGHSTIGNTIYF.

This clonotype has more than one count but fewer than ten. The V gene is TRBV18, the J gene TRBJ1-5; D is unclear. With 4 bases removed from V and 0 bases from J, the gap between germline ends came to 10 bases. Germline-derived CDR1 and CDR2 are KGHSH and LQKENI. This CDR3 spans 15 amino acids. The CDR3, as DNA: TGTGCCAGCTCACTTCAAGATAATAGCAATCAGCCCCAGCATTTT. Its translation is CASSLQDNSNQPQHF.

This sequence joins TRBV23-1 and TRBJ1-5, with D maybe TRBD1 (5 bases). TRBV23-1 is an ORF, with its function uncertain. The V gene lost 2 bases and the J gene lost 2 bases, with 28 bases spanning the gap. The CDR3 totals 21 residues. Here the CDR3 reads CASSQPKKRQLLHYGNQPQHF. CDR3 sequence (DNA): TGCGCCAGCAGTCAACCCAAAAAGCGACAGTTACTTCATTATGGCAATCAGCCCCAGCATTTT.

The chain recombines TRBV28 with TRBJ2-1; 9 bases are shared with TRBD1. The germline CDR1 and CDR2 sequences are MDHEN and SYDVKM. This CDR3 is 14 amino acids long. Germline trimming cut 5 bases from V and 14 bases from J; bases unmatched to any gene: 13. The CDR3 sequence is CASSPGTGIVLEFF. CDR3 in DNA: TGTGCCAGCAGTCCCGGGACAGGGATTGTTTTGGAGTTCTTC.

This chain links TRBV7-8 with TRBJ1-1; the D is unclear. V gave up 2 bases and J gave up 10 bases, with 11 bases separating them. The CDR3 is made up of 12 amino acids. Germline CDR1 and CDR2: SGHVS and FQNEAQ. The CDR3 DNA reads as TGTGCCAGCAGCTTACGGGGAGACGGAGCTTTCTTT. Amino acid sequence: CASSLRGDGAFF. The full variable domain, completed using reference TRBV7-8 and TRBJ1-1, is GAGVSQSPRYKVAKRGQDVALRCDPISGHVSLFWYQQALGQGPEFLTYFQNEAQLDKSGLPSDRFFAERPEGSVSTLKIQRTQQEDSAVYLCASSLRGDGAFFGQGTRLTVV.

This sequence joins TRBV7-2 and TRBJ1-2, with D possibly TRBD1 on 6 matching bases. CDR3 length: 15 residues. CDR1 is SGHTA, CDR2 FQGNSA, per germline. Trimming removed 2 bases from V and 3 bases from J, with 13 bases in between. CDR3 residues: CASSLTKQGYYGYTF. DNA for the CDR3: TGTGCCAGCAGCTTAACTAAACAGGGCTACTATGGCTACACCTTC.

The chain couples TRBV6-6 to TRBJ2-5; 7 bases map to TRBD1. The CDR3 length is 15 residues. The ends lost 6 bases at V and 1 base at J; junction bases unmatched: 8. Germline loops: CDR1 MNHNY, CDR2 SVGAGI (reference sequence). CDR3 in DNA: TGTGCCAGCAGCCACAGGGGTAGCTTCCAAGAGACCCAGTACTTC. Amino acid sequence: CASSHRGSFQETQYF.

This clonotype has more than one count but fewer than ten. J is TRBJ2-7 and V is TRBV28; D gene unclear. V was cut by 8 bases and J by 3 bases, with 11 bases left in between. The germline gives CDR1 MDHEN, CDR2 SYDVKM. The CDR3 length is 12 residues. In nucleotides, the CDR3 is TGTGCCAGCTCTCGGATTATCTACGAGCAGTACTTC. It yields the protein CASSRIIYEQYF.

CDR3 sequence: CASSLDGTGAEAFF. The CDR3 nucleotides read TGTGCCAGCAGCTTAGACGGGACAGGCGCAGAAGCTTTCTTT. The V gene is TRBV13, the J gene TRBJ1-1; 8 nucleotides agree with TRBD1. The V gene end was trimmed by 1 base and the J gene end by 8 bases; junction bases not matched to a gene: 6. The CDR3 is 14 amino acids. Germline values: CDR1 PRHDT, CDR2 FYEKMQ (reference sequence).

This clonotype was found a few times. The rearrangement uses TRBV10-2 and TRBJ2-1; 15 bases agree with TRBD2. The V gene end was trimmed by 2 bases and the J gene end by 8 bases; junction bases not matched to a gene: 16. CDR3 size: 20 residues. CDR1 is WSHSY and CDR2 is SAAADI in the germline V gene. The CDR3 sequence is CASSETLGLAGGLRVHEQFF. CDR3 nucleotide sequence: TGCGCCAGCAGTGAGACCTTGGGACTAGCGGGGGGCCTTCGGGTCCATGAGCAGTTCTTC.

V usage is TRBV7-2 and J usage is TRBJ2-7, with D possibly matching TRBD1 (5 bases). The CDR3 runs to 15 residues. The germline V gene has CDR1 SGHTA and CDR2 FQGNSA. The ends were cut back, 5 bases at V and 2 bases at J, with 16 bases in the middle. CDR3 sequence: CASSPYADSPYEQYF. The CDR3 DNA is TGTGCCAGCAGCCCCTATGCCGACAGCCCCTACGAGCAGTACTTC.

The chain employs TRBV7-8 and TRBJ2-1, with D unresolved. This CDR3 has 15 amino acids. Between the trimmed V and J ends, which lost 1 base and 4 bases, there was a span of 11 bases. Germline V CDR1 and CDR2: SGHVS, FQNEAQ. This chain's CDR3 is CASSLVGSPYNEQFF. In DNA form, the CDR3 reads TGTGCCAGCAGCTTAGTGGGGTCCCCGTACAATGAGCAGTTCTTC.

J is TRBJ1-1 and V is TRBV6-5; a weak D match, TRBD1 (5 bases). Germline CDR1 MNHEY, CDR2 SVGAGI. The V end was cut by 2 bases, the J end by 4 bases, with 8 bases between. The CDR3 covers 13 residues. The CDR3 sequence is CASSYEGITEAFF. CDR3 DNA: TGTGCCAGCAGTTACGAGGGGATCACTGAAGCTTTCTTT.

The V and J genes are TRBV20-1 and TRBJ2-3, with a weak D call TRBD2 (5 bases). The CDR3 has 15 residues. V was shortened by 5 bases and J by 4 bases, with 19 bases between the two germline ends. The germline V gene has CDR1 DFQATT and CDR2 SNEGSKA (reference sequence). CDR3 residues: CSAALATPSADTQYF. The CDR3 DNA is TGCAGTGCTGCCCTAGCAACGCCTTCCGCAGATACGCAGTATTTT.

The J gene is TRBJ2-7, the V gene TRBV6-2 or TRBV6-3, with D unclear. The CDR3 runs to 15 residues. The ends were cut back, 7 bases at V and 8 bases at J, with 24 bases in the middle. Germline V lookup: CDR1 MNHEY, CDR2 SVGEGT. Here the CDR3 reads CASTTATSRPAQQYF. In nucleotides, the CDR3 is TGTGCCAGCACTACCGCCACAAGCAGACCTGCCCAGCAGTACTTC.

This clonotype was counted a few times. V and J are TRBV5-1 and TRBJ1-2; 9 bases map to TRBD1. Germline V CDR1 and CDR2: SGHRS, YFSETQ. Trimming at V came to 2 bases and at J to 1 base, leaving 6 bases not matched to a gene. This CDR3 is built from 16 residues. CDR3 nucleotide sequence: TGCGCCAGCAGCTTCCGGGACAGGGACTATAACTATGGCTACACCTTC. Protein: CASSFRDRDYNYGYTF. Full variable domain (outside the CDR3, taken from reference TRBV5-1 and TRBJ1-2): KAGVTQTPRYLIKTRGQQVTLSCSPISGHRSVSWYQQTPGQGLQFLFEYFSETQRNKGNFPGRFSGRQFSNSRSEMNVSTLELGDSALYLCASSFRDRDYNYGYTFGSGTRLTVV.

This clonotype was counted between two and nine times. The chain combines TRBV6-5 with TRBJ2-1; D is unclear. The CDR3 extends over 14 amino acids. V was clipped by 2 bases and J by 8 bases, with 13 bases between them. CDR1 MNHEY and CDR2 SVGAGI come from the germline V gene. Here the CDR3 reads CASSYGTARDEQFF. Here the CDR3 DNA reads TGTGCCAGCAGTTACGGCACAGCCCGGGATGAGCAGTTCTTC.

This clonotype was counted many times. This rearrangement joins TRBV10-3 to TRBJ2-1; D assignment may be TRBD1 or TRBD2 (5 bases each). V lost 5 bases, J lost 6 bases, and 11 bases lay in between. In germline, CDR1 is ENHRY, CDR2 SYGVKD. This CDR3 is built from 13 residues. Written as DNA, the CDR3 is TGTGCCATCAGTCCTCAGGGACGCAATGAGCAGTTCTTC. Its translation is CAISPQGRNEQFF.